What follows is one T cell receptor (beta chain) and its context. As yet, its antigen is unknown. The PCR made use of 60 Vbeta and 13 Jbeta primers. Sequencing used immunoSEQ multiplex PCR; TCRdb keeps in-frame clones, though not all of them. The sample lists some 150,000 clones, roughly 70% seen once, with around 4.2% in the top ten. This record belongs to a study of cytomegalovirus exposure and HLA in healthy donors. Overall study results and limits: An analysis that came later showed most CMV-associated TCR beta chains appearing HLA-restricted. There were reportedly fewer N-insertions in an Asian-associated ancestry cluster than the approximately 670-donor mean, in a later analysis.

Unrecorded immune exposure was likely among donors, who were nominally healthy when sampled. CDR3 length: 14 residues. V shed 8 bases and J 1 base; nucleotides not matched to a gene: 6. The V gene's germline CDR1 is MNHEY and CDR2 SVGAGI. The material sequenced was PBMCs. This chain joins TRBV6-5 and TRBJ2-7; 9 positions agree with TRBD1. The receptor comes from a man aged 50 or older in good health and CMV-seropositive. CDR3 DNA: TGTGCCAGCCGAACAGGGGGCGGATCCTACGAGCAGTACTTC. Translating gives CASRTGGGSYEQYF.